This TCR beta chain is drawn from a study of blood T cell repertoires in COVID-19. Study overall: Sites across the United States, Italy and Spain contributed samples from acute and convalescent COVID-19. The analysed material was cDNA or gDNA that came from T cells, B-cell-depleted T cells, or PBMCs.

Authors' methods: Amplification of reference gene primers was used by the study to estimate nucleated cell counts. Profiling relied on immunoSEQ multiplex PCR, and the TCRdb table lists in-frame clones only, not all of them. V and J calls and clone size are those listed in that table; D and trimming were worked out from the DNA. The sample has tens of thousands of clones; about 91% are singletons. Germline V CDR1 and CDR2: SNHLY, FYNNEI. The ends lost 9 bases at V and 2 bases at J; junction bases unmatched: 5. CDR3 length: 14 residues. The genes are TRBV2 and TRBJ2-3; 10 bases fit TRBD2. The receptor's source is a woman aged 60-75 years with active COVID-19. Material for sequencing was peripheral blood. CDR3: CASTLAGYTDTQYF. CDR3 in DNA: TGTGCCAGTACACTAGCGGGGTACACAGATACGCAGTATTTT. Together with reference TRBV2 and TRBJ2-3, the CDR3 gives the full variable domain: EPEVTQTPSHQVTQMGQEVILRCVPISNHLYFYWYRQILGQKVEFLVSFYNNEISEKSEIFDDQFSVERPDGSNFTLKIRSTKLEDSAMYFCASTLAGYTDTQYFGPGTRLTVL.